The entry that follows covers one T cell receptor (beta chain) sequence. This record comes from a study of blood T cell repertoires in COVID-19. Generated by immunoSEQ multiplex PCR, the TCRdb table keeps only in-frame clones and is missing some. The repertoire consists of roughly 50,000 clones, with about nine tenths occurring once and the leading ten covering approximately 4.9%. CDR3 length: 19 residues. The germline V gene has CDR1 MDHEN and CDR2 SYDVKM. The V and J ends lost 3 bases and 4 bases respectively, with 22 bases between them. This receptor was taken from an older man with acute or convalescent COVID-19. The chain joins TRBV28 to TRBJ2-6; maybe TRBD2 (5 bases). What was sequenced was peripheral blood. DNA for the CDR3: TGTGCCAGCAGTTTGTCGGTATATCGTCGGGATCCCGGGGCCAACGTCCTGACTTTC. This encodes CASSLSVYRRDPGANVLTF.